This is a list of T cell receptor beta chains from one sample in a study of blood T cell repertoires in COVID-19. Assay: immunoSEQ multiplex PCR; the TCRdb copy retains only in-frame clones and omits some. The table includes about 46,000 clones, around 87% detected once. The sample taken for sequencing was PBMCs or T cells enriched from blood (not recorded which). The receptors come from a woman aged 50 to 65 who had recovered from COVID-19. Each CDR3 is given with its conserved first and last residue. A D gene is named only where the DNA matches it firmly. Clone size is stated in some rows and not others, as once, few, many or a class when expanded.

-	-	TRBJ2-3	TRBV4-1	14	TGCGCCAGCAGCCAAGATTCTAGCACAGATACGCAGTATTTT	CASSQDSSTDTQYF
-	-	TRBJ2-2	TRBV7-2	16	TGTGCCAGCTCTCTGAGAGAGATCGCGAACACCGGGGAGCTGTTTTTT	CASSLREIANTGELFF
-	-	TRBJ2-1	TRBV5-1	14	TGCGCCAGCACCCCCGACCATCGACTCGATGAGCAGTTCTTC	CASTPDHRLDEQFF
-	TRBD2	TRBJ2-3	TRBV5-1	16	TGCGCCAGCAAACCCGGGACTAGCGGGGGGAGAGATACGCAGTATTTT	CASKPGTSGGRDTQYF
-	TRBD2	TRBJ2-7	TRBV27	15	TGTGCCAGCAGGACCGGAGCGGGAGTCTTCTACGAGCAGTACTTC	CASRTGAGVFYEQYF
-	-	TRBJ1-4	TRBV12-3/TRBV12-4	11	TGTGCCAGCAGCAGGGGAGTTAAACTGTTTTTT	CASSRGVKLFF
once	-	TRBJ2-1	TRBV4-3	15	TGCGCCAGCAGCCGGAAACGGACTGACTACAATGAGCAGTTCTTC	CASSRKRTDYNEQFF
-	-	TRBJ2-2	TRBV10-2	13	TGCGCCAGCAGGGAGGCACGGGCCGGGGAGCTGTTTTTT	CASREARAGELFF
-	-	TRBJ1-2	TRBV6-1	14	TGTGCCAGCAGTGACCTCCGGGGGGGCTATGGCTACACCTTC	CASSDLRGGYGYTF
-	TRBD2	TRBJ2-5	TRBV27	15	TGTGCCAGCACCACACTAGCGGGGGCGCAAGAGACCCAGTACTTC	CASTTLAGAQETQYF
-	-	TRBJ2-4	TRBV10-2	14	TGCGCCAGCAGTGAGACGAGGACAGAAAACATTCAGTACTTC	CASSETRTENIQYF
-	TRBD1	TRBJ2-1	TRBV2	15	TGTGCCAGCCGCCAAACAGGGACAGGGAAGAATGAGCAGTTCTTC	CASRQTGTGKNEQFF
-	TRBD2	TRBJ2-1	TRBV7-2	19	TGTGCCAGCAGCCCTTCGGCTAGAGCTCTAGCGGGAATGGGCAATGAGCAGTTCTTC	CASSPSARALAGMGNEQFF
-	TRBD2	TRBJ2-7	TRBV7-9	17	TGTGCCAGCAGCCCGGGACTAGCCGACCTGAGCTCCTACGAGCAGTACTTC	CASSPGLADLSSYEQYF
-	TRBD2	TRBJ2-2	TRBV19	18	TGTGCCAGTAAGGGCAGCCCGGGACTAGCGGGAGGGTCCGGGGAGCTGTTTTTT	CASKGSPGLAGGSGELFF
-	TRBD1	TRBJ1-1	TRBV19	15	TGTGCCAGTAGTGCTTCAGACAGGGGGTTCACTGAAGCTTTCTTT	CASSASDRGFTEAFF
once	TRBD2	TRBJ2-7	TRBV28	14	TGTGCCAGCACCAAAGCGGGATTGCACCACGAGCAGTACTTC	CASTKAGLHHEQYF
-	-	TRBJ2-1	TRBV7-3	14	TGTGCCAGCAGCTCAGGTTCGGGGGTTAATGAGCAGTTCTTC	CASSSGSGVNEQFF
-	TRBD2	TRBJ2-5	TRBV29-1	14	TGCAGTACAAAGGGGCTAGCGGGGCAAGAGACCCAGTACTTC	CSTKGLAGQETQYF
-	TRBD2	TRBJ2-1	TRBV19	15	TGTGCCAGTAGTATATGGCAGGGAGGGTACAATGAGCAGTTCTTC	CASSIWQGGYNEQFF
-	-	TRBJ1-3	TRBV11-2	13	TGTGCCAGCAGCTTAGATCCAGCGGGGGCCATATATTTT	CASSLDPAGAIYF
-	TRBD1	TRBJ1-6	TRBV7-8	15	TGTGCCAGCAGCTCGGAAGGACAGGGACGGGTAGCCCTCCACTTT	CASSSEGQGRVALHF
-	TRBD1	TRBJ1-2	TRBV7-3	17	TGTGCCAGCAGCTTAAACGCCGGGACAGGGCCTAACTATGGCTACACCTTC	CASSLNAGTGPNYGYTF
-	-	TRBJ1-6	TRBV19	12	TGTGCCAGCAGGGCTCCGAATTCACCCCTCCACTTT	CASRAPNSPLHF
-	TRBD1	TRBJ1-6	TRBV28	16	TGTGCCAGCAGTTTAGACAGGGGGAACTATAATTCACCCCTCCACTTT	CASSLDRGNYNSPLHF
-	TRBD1	TRBJ2-6	TRBV5-8	17	TGTGCCAGCAGCTGGGGACAGGGGAGAACTGGGGCCAACGTCCTGACTTTC	CASSWGQGRTGANVLTF
-	-	TRBJ1-1	TRBV19	14	TGTGCCAGTAGTCCGAGAATCCGAGGCGCTGAAGCTTTCTTT	CASSPRIRGAEAFF
-	-	TRBJ2-7	TRBV27	14	TGTGCCAGCAGTTTATTTAACGGAGGAAACGAGCAGTACTTC	CASSLFNGGNEQYF
-	-	TRBJ2-7	TRBV6-5	14	TGTGCCAGCAGCGAGCGACGGGGAATCAACGAGCAGTACTTC	CASSERRGINEQYF
-	-	TRBJ1-1	TRBV6-5	15	TGTGCCAGCTATCAGTTAGGGGCCCTGGTCACTGAAGCTTTCTTT	CASYQLGALVTEAFF
-	TRBD2	TRBJ2-7	TRBV24-1	14	TGTGCCACCCACATTACTAGCGGGAGCTACGAGCAGTACTTC	CATHITSGSYEQYF
once	-	TRBJ1-4	TRBV4-3	15	TGCGCCAGCAGCCAAGATCTAGTGGAGTCTGAAAAACTGTTTTTT	CASSQDLVESEKLFF
-	TRBD2	TRBJ2-3	TRBV5-4	16	TGTGCCAGCAGCTTGGGGACTAGCGGGAACCCAGATACGCAGTATTTT	CASSLGTSGNPDTQYF
few	TRBD1	TRBJ1-5	TRBV5-5	14	TGTGCCAGCAGCGTCTCAGGGGGCGACCAGCCCCAGCATTTT	CASSVSGGDQPQHF
-	-	TRBJ1-1	TRBV3-1/TRBV3-2	13	TGTGCCAGCAGCCAAGTTAGCGGCACTGAAGCTTTCTTT	CASSQVSGTEAFF
-	TRBD2	TRBJ2-1	TRBV10-1	14	TGCGCCAGCAGTGACGCTAGCGGGTCAAATGAGCAGTTCTTC	CASSDASGSNEQFF
-	TRBD2	TRBJ2-3	TRBV5-4	17	TGTGCCAGCAGCGGCGGGACTAGCGGGGGGGCCTGGGATACGCAGTATTTT	CASSGGTSGGAWDTQYF
-	TRBD1	TRBJ1-1	TRBV9	14	TGTGCCAGCAGCGCCGGAAACAGGGGGACTGAAGCTTTCTTT	CASSAGNRGTEAFF
-	-	TRBJ1-2	TRBV5-1	15	TGCGCCAGCAGCTACGAGCTACGCGGGGGGCAAGGCTACACCTTC	CASSYELRGGQGYTF
-	-	TRBJ1-1	TRBV6-2/TRBV6-3	15	TGTGCCAGCAGTCTGACCGAAACAGGGACCACTGAAGCTTTCTTT	CASSLTETGTTEAFF
-	TRBD2	TRBJ2-7	TRBV10-2	15	TGCGCCAGCAGGGCTGGGACTAGCGGGGATTACGAGCAGTACTTC	CASRAGTSGDYEQYF
-	-	TRBJ1-6	TRBV19	14	TGTGCCAGTAGTATAATTCAGGGTAATTCACCCCTCCACTTT	CASSIIQGNSPLHF
-	TRBD1	TRBJ1-2	TRBV6-6	15	TGTGCCAGCAGCCGTCGGACAGGGGCTAACTATGGCTACACCTTC	CASSRRTGANYGYTF
-	-	TRBJ1-2	TRBV29-1	11	TGCAGCGTTGAAGATCGGGAGAGCTACACCTTC	CSVEDRESYTF
-	-	TRBJ1-2	TRBV19	15	TGTGCCAGTAGGGTGTCTTCTCGTCTGGCCTATGGCTACACCTTC	CASRVSSRLAYGYTF
once	-	TRBJ1-1	TRBV2	13	TGTGCCAGCAGTGAATTAAGGGGCACTGAAGCTTTCTTT	CASSELRGTEAFF
once	-	TRBJ1-6	TRBV3-1/TRBV3-2	14	TGTGCCAGCAGCCAGATACGGGTAAATTCACCCCTCCACTTT	CASSQIRVNSPLHF
-	TRBD2	TRBJ2-3	TRBV18	15	TGTGCCACCTCGAGTAGCGGGGCAGGGTTGGATACGCAGTATTTT	CATSSSGAGLDTQYF
-	-	TRBJ1-2	TRBV5-4	15	TGTGCCAGCAGCTTAGGGACTCTATCTAACTATGGCTACACCTTC	CASSLGTLSNYGYTF
-	TRBD2	TRBJ2-6	TRBV19	18	TGTGCCAGTTCCCCCCACGAGGGCGGGGGGCGAGGGGCCAACGTCCTGACTTTC	CASSPHEGGGRGANVLTF
-	-	TRBJ2-7	TRBV20-1	11	TGCAGTGCTAGAGGGCCAAACGAGCAGTACTTC	CSARGPNEQYF
-	-	TRBJ1-1	TRBV19	14	TGTGCCAGTATTTTGTGGGGAGGGAGGCCTGAAGCTTTCTTT	CASILWGGRPEAFF
-	TRBD1	TRBJ2-7	TRBV6-5	15	TGTGCCAGCAGTTACTCCGGGACAGGGTTTGGGGAGCAGTACTTC	CASSYSGTGFGEQYF
-	TRBD2	TRBJ2-5	TRBV9	16	TGTGCCAGCAGCAGGCCGGGACTAGCGGGGGGGGAGACCCAGTACTTC	CASSRPGLAGGETQYF
-	-	TRBJ2-7	TRBV5-6	14	TGTGCCAGCAGCTTGTCCGGGAAAGCCTACGAGCAGTACTTC	CASSLSGKAYEQYF
-	TRBD1	TRBJ2-7	TRBV18	15	TGTGCCAGCTCACCCGGGACAGGGTCTCTATACGAGCAGTACTTC	CASSPGTGSLYEQYF
-	-	TRBJ2-2	TRBV12-3/TRBV12-4	12	TGTGCCAGCCGTTCAGACACCGGGGAGCTGTTTTTT	CASRSDTGELFF
-	TRBD2	TRBJ2-5	TRBV2	16	TGTGCCAGCAGTGATAGTGGACTAGCGGGGAAAGAGACCCAGTACTTC	CASSDSGLAGKETQYF
-	TRBD1	TRBJ2-7	TRBV28	14	TGTGCCAGCAGTTCCGGGACAGCCAAATACGAGCAGTACTTC	CASSSGTAKYEQYF
-	-	TRBJ2-5	TRBV7-3	16	TGTGCCAGCAGCTTAACGGGGACTCCCGGCGAGGAGACCCAGTACTTC	CASSLTGTPGEETQYF